This is a list of T cell receptor beta chains from one sample in a study of human T cells and chemical hapten exposure. TCRdb reprocessed the RACE reads via MiXCR and lists one record per CDR3 protein. The sample lists approximately 370,000 distinct CDR3 sequences, around 5.5% occurring once. This specimen was whole blood, taken in connection with sensitization to the hapten diphenylcyclopropenone (DPC). The receptor set was obtained from a woman aged 18-30 years with alopecia areata. Some clones in this sample may be carry-over from other donors' samples. Both conserved end residues are part of each CDR3. A D gene is named only where the DNA matches it firmly. Some rows have no size entry. The others give once, few or many, or a class for an expanded clone.

v_call	d_call	j_call	clone_size	cdr3_nt	cdr3_aa
TRBV28	-	TRBJ2-7	few	TGTGCCAGCACCACTCTGACAGGGAGGATTCACGAGCAGTACTTC	CASTTLTGRIHEQYF
TRBV7-3	-	TRBJ1-2	many	TGTGCCAGCAGCTTATTAGGGGGAAGTCGCTATGGCTACACCTTC	CASSLLGGSRYGYTF
TRBV10-3	-	TRBJ1-2	-	TGTGCATCGGCGGCCGATTATGGCTACACCTTC	CASAADYGYTF
TRBV20-1	-	TRBJ2-3	few	TGCAGTGCTAGAGATAATAGACTTACAGATACGCAGTATTTT	CSARDNRLTDTQYF
TRBV9	TRBD1	TRBJ2-2	many	TGTGCCAGCAGTCTCCTTTCCACAGGGGGCACCGGGGAGCTGTTTTTT	CASSLLSTGGTGELFF
TRBV27	TRBD1	TRBJ1-6	few	TGTGCCAGCAGTAGGACAGGGGGTGGTTCACCCCTCCACTTT	CASSRTGGGSPLHF
TRBV10-3	-	TRBJ1-2	-	TGTGCCATCAGTGAGGGGGGGCGCTTGACTCCCATCTATGGCTACACCTTC	CAISEGGRLTPIYGYTF
TRBV5-5	-	TRBJ2-5	-	TGTGCCAGCAGCTCGACCTATAACGGCGGAAAGACCCAGTACTTC	CASSSTYNGGKTQYF
TRBV27	-	TRBJ1-1	few	TGTGCCAGCAGTTTATCGTACGGAAGGGGGAGGACTGAAGCTTTCTTT	CASSLSYGRGRTEAFF
TRBV3-1	-	TRBJ2-5	many	TGTGCCAGCAGCCAAATAAGGGGAACTGAGACCCAGTACTTC	CASSQIRGTETQYF
TRBV7-9	-	TRBJ1-1	many	TGTGCCAGCACACTGAACACTGAAGCTTTCTTT	CASTLNTEAFF